These 27 T cell receptor beta chains were sequenced from one sample in a study of blood T cell repertoires in COVID-19. TCRdb's table, derived via immunoSEQ multiplex PCR, lists solely in-frame clones and lacks some. The sample lists 300,000 to 500,000 clones, approximately 88% occurring once. Sequencing was carried out using PBMCs or T cells enriched from blood (not recorded which). The receptor set was obtained from a woman aged 40 to 55 with acute COVID-19.

This chain links TRBV11-3 with TRBJ2-2; TRBD1 matches 8 bases. Germline-derived CDR1 and CDR2 are SGHNT and YENEEA. V trimming: 5 bases; J trimming: 4 bases; junction bases outside the gene matches: 9. The CDR3 totals 16 residues. CDR3 residues: CASSPGQGGGTGELFF. CDR3 nucleotides: TGTGCCAGCAGCCCAGGACAGGGAGGCGGCACCGGGGAGCTGTTTTTT.

The chain couples TRBV5-1 to TRBJ2-1; 12 nucleotides match TRBD2. This CDR3 region has 17 residues. CDR1 SGHRS and CDR2 YFSETQ come from the germline V gene. Trimming cost V 0 bases and J 9 bases; bases outside gene matches: 10. The CDR3 bases are TGCGCCAGCAGCTTGGAGGATGCTAGCGGGGGGGCCGGTGAGCAGTTCTTC. Amino acids: CASSLEDASGGAGEQFF. The full variable domain, with the rest looked up from reference TRBV5-1 and TRBJ2-1, is KAGVTQTPRYLIKTRGQQVTLSCSPISGHRSVSWYQQTPGQGLQFLFEYFSETQRNKGNFPGRFSGRQFSNSRSEMNVSTLELGDSALYLCASSLEDASGGAGEQFFGPGTRLTVL.

The chain uses TRBV5-1 and TRBJ2-2, with D possibly being TRBD2 (5 bases). The CDR3 is made up of 14 amino acids. V gave up 0 bases and J gave up 6 bases, with 9 bases separating them. Looked up from germline, CDR1 is SGHRS and CDR2 is YFSETQ. The CDR3: CASSLATGSGELFF. CDR3 coding DNA: TGCGCCAGCAGCTTGGCCACGGGGTCCGGGGAGCTGTTTTTT.

The chain joins TRBV5-6 to TRBJ1-2; 7 bases fit TRBD1. Trimming cost V 2 bases and J 2 bases; bases outside gene matches: 6. The germline V gene has CDR1 SGHDT and CDR2 YYEEEE. The CDR3 spans 15 residues. CDR3 coding DNA: TGTGCCAGCAGCTTCGGTCAGGGGGGAAACTATGGCTACACCTTC. Translation: CASSFGQGGNYGYTF.

V is TRBV7-9 and J is TRBJ1-6, with no clear D. The length of the CDR3 is 15 residues. V lost 0 bases and J lost 5, with 8 bases in between. CDR1 is SEHNR, CDR2 FQNEAQ, per germline (reference sequence). As DNA, the CDR3 is TGTGCCAGCAGCTTAGCGCCACAGCATAATTCACCCCTCCACTTT. This sequence encodes CASSLAPQHNSPLHF.

J is TRBJ2-2 and V is TRBV24-1; D perhaps matches TRBD2 (5 bases). Germline CDR1 reads KGHDR; CDR2 reads SFDVKD. The CDR3 totals 15 residues. V lost 1 base and J lost 5, with 10 bases in between. The CDR3 region is CATSDFEGWTGELFF. The CDR3, as DNA: TGTGCCACCAGTGATTTTGAGGGATGGACCGGGGAGCTGTTTTTT.

The gene calls are TRBV15 and TRBJ1-3; D is unclear. The CDR3 sequence is 13 residues long. V was clipped by 0 bases and J by 13 bases, with 13 bases between them. Germline assignment: CDR1 LNHNV and CDR2 YYDKDF (reference sequence). The CDR3 nucleotides are TGTGCCACCAGCAGAGAACATCGGGATCAGATATATTTT. Its translation is CATSREHRDQIYF.

V usage is TRBV3-1 (or the pseudogene TRBV3-2) and J usage is TRBJ2-7; 7 bases fit TRBD1. CDR3 size: 15 residues. With 4 bases clipped from V and 5 bases from J, the junction kept 11 bases outside the gene matches. In germline, CDR1 is LGHDT, CDR2 YNNKEL (reference sequence). CDR3 coding DNA: TGTGCCAGCAGCCTGAGGAGCAGGGGGACCCACGAGCAGTACTTC. Translation: CASSLRSRGTHEQYF.

About this clone itself: Different DNA sequences within this sample yield the same CDR3. CDR3 in DNA: TGTGCCTGGAGTGGAGGAGAGACCCAGTACTTC. Translating it yields CAWSGGETQYF. V gene TRBV30 combines with J gene TRBJ2-5; D remains unclear. Germline CDR1 GTSNPN, CDR2 SVGIG (reference sequence). V lost 1 base and J lost 4, with 4 bases in between. This CDR3 is 11 amino acids long.

The DNA for the CDR3 is TGCGCCAGCAGCGGGACAGGGGAAGCCTACGAGCAGTACTTC. Its translation is CASSGTGEAYEQYF. J is TRBJ2-7 and V is TRBV5-1, with 10 bases identical to TRBD1. V lost 4 bases to trimming and J lost 2 bases; unmatched junction nucleotides: 3. Germline lookup yields CDR1 SGHRS and CDR2 YFSETQ. The CDR3 extends over 14 amino acids.

This chain uses TRBV27 with TRBJ1-1, with D perhaps TRBD1 (5 bases). CDR3 length: 15 amino acids. Trimming took 4 bases from V and 0 from J, leaving 12 bases between them. Germline V gene sequence: CDR1 MNHEY, CDR2 SMNVEV (reference sequence). CDR3 nucleotides: TGTGCCAGCAGTTCTATATTCAGGGTGAACACTGAAGCTTTCTTT. Translated, it gives CASSSIFRVNTEAFF.

The chain links TRBV6-5 to TRBJ1-2, with 9 bases identical to TRBD1. CDR3 length equals 14 residues. CDR1 MNHEY and CDR2 SVGAGI come from the germline V gene. V dropped 7 bases and J dropped 9; count of bases not matched to a gene: 12. CDR3 sequence: CASMDRGPAISYTF. CDR3 nucleotide sequence: TGTGCCAGCATGGACAGGGGCCCAGCGATAAGCTACACCTTC.

The rearrangement joins TRBV3-1 (or the pseudogene TRBV3-2) to TRBJ2-2; possible D gene TRBD2, 6 bases. Germline lookup yields CDR1 LGHDT and CDR2 YNNKEL (reference sequence). V lost 5 bases to trimming and J lost 3 bases, with 16 bases between them. This CDR3 is 16 amino acids long. CDR3 region: CASSSDWGVYTGELFF. CDR3 nucleotides: TGTGCCAGCAGCTCGGATTGGGGGGTCTACACCGGGGAGCTGTTTTTT.

The V call is TRBV6-2 or TRBV6-3, the J call TRBJ2-7; D ambiguous. This CDR3 comprises 11 residues. V was pared by 4 bases and J by 6 bases, with 7 bases between. The germline V gene has CDR1 MNHEY and CDR2 SVGEGT. The CDR3 is CASSLGAEQYF. The CDR3 DNA reads as TGTGCCAGCAGTTTAGGAGCCGAGCAGTACTTC.

The genes are TRBV19 and TRBJ2-4, with D maybe TRBD2 (5 bases). The CDR3 runs 19 residues. Germline CDR1 LNHDA, CDR2 SQIVND (reference sequence). The V end was cut by 4 bases, the J end by 0 bases, with 22 bases between. CDR3 in DNA: TGTGCCAGTAGTAAAACCCCCCGGGATTTGTATCTAGCCAAAAACATTCAGTACTTC. It encodes CASSKTPRDLYLAKNIQYF. Full variable domain (missing parts from reference TRBV19 and TRBJ2-4): DGGITQSPKYLFRKEGQNVTLSCEQNLNHDAMYWYRQDPGQGLRLIYYSQIVNDFQKGDIAEGYSVSREKKESFPLTVTSAQKNPTAFYLCASSKTPRDLYLAKNIQYFGAGTRLSVL.

V and J are TRBV6-1 and TRBJ1-1; D is undetermined. Germline V gene sequence: CDR1 MNHNS, CDR2 SASEGT. CDR3 size: 13 residues. Trimming shortened V by 3 bases and J by 1 base, and 6 bases separated the two germline ends. The CDR3 region has the DNA TGTGCCAGCAGTGAGCTAGGGAACACTGAAGCTTTCTTT. It is translated as CASSELGNTEAFF.

The V call is TRBV6-5, the J call TRBJ1-4; the D is unclear. The CDR3 sequence is 12 residues long. Germline V CDR1 and CDR2: MNHEY, SVGAGI. V lost 0 bases, J lost 8 bases, and 4 bases lay in between. The CDR3 sequence: CASSYSPEKLFF. The CDR3 bases are TGTGCCAGCAGTTACTCTCCGGAAAAACTGTTTTTT.

The chain employs TRBV4-2 and TRBJ2-4, with 9 bases aligning to TRBD2. The CDR3 is made up of 19 amino acids. V lost 0 bases, J lost 1 base, and 10 bases stayed unmatched. The germline gives CDR1 LGHNA, CDR2 YNFKEQ. CDR3 amino acids: CASSQDRASGAGAKNIQYF. Here the CDR3 DNA reads TGTGCCAGCAGCCAAGATCGGGCTAGCGGGGCTGGGGCCAAAAACATTCAGTACTTC.

V usage is TRBV9 and J usage is TRBJ2-1; TRBD2 agrees at 12 bases. The junction had 4 bases not matched to a gene; V was cut back by 0 bases and J by 6 bases. The CDR3 length is 16 residues. Looked up from germline, CDR1 is SGDLS and CDR2 is YYNGEE. This CDR3 reads CASSVATSGGLNEQFF. The CDR3 DNA sequence: TGTGCCAGCAGCGTAGCGACTAGCGGGGGCCTCAATGAGCAGTTCTTC.

The chain carries TRBV7-2 and TRBJ1-1, with 12 bases aligning to TRBD1. Germline V gene sequence: CDR1 SGHTA, CDR2 FQGNSA. The CDR3 totals 14 residues. V shed 5 bases, J shed 4 bases, and the junction held 2 bases outside the gene matches. The CDR3 here is CASSGTGGRTEAFF. For the CDR3, the DNA is TGTGCCAGCAGCGGGACAGGGGGCCGCACTGAAGCTTTCTTT.

The chain combines TRBV7-9 with TRBJ1-1; D unclear. The CDR3 totals 12 residues. V was clipped by 2 bases and J by 8 bases, with 9 bases between them. CDR1 is SEHNR, CDR2 FQNEAQ, per germline (reference sequence). The CDR3 loop is CASSLQTQEAFF. The CDR3 DNA reads TGTGCCAGCAGCTTACAGACACAGGAAGCTTTCTTT.

The chain carries TRBV24-1 and TRBJ2-7; D gene uncertain. Trimming removed 0 bases from V and 5 bases from J, with 13 bases in between. The CDR3 spans 15 residues. Germline V lookup: CDR1 KGHDR, CDR2 SFDVKD. The CDR3 is CATSDLQVGRHEQYF. The DNA of the CDR3 is TGTGCCACCAGTGATTTGCAAGTAGGCAGGCACGAGCAGTACTTC.

The chain links TRBV30 to TRBJ1-1; D unresolved. Germline assignment: CDR1 GTSNPN and CDR2 SVGIG (reference sequence). With 4 bases removed from V and 0 bases from J, the gap between germline ends came to 21 bases. CDR3 size: 17 residues. The DNA of the CDR3 is TGTGCCTGGAAGGTCTCGCAGGCCCTCTATCTGAACACTGAAGCTTTCTTT. Amino acid sequence: CAWKVSQALYLNTEAFF.

This clone was picked up a small number of times. The chain uses TRBV4-2 and TRBJ1-2, with D hard to call. This CDR3 comprises 13 residues. Germline V CDR1 and CDR2: LGHNA, YNFKEQ. Trimming stripped 1 base from V and 8 bases from J, with 11 bases between. The CDR3 loop is CASSQGTPGGYTF. DNA for the CDR3: TGTGCCAGCAGCCAAGGGACTCCCGGCGGCTACACCTTC.

V and J are TRBV2 and TRBJ1-2; weak D call: TRBD1 (5 bases). The CDR3 is 14 amino acids. V was trimmed by 6 bases and J by 4 bases, leaving 15 bases between them. CDR1 and CDR2 (germline): SNHLY, FYNNEI. In DNA form, the CDR3 reads TGTGCCAGCAGGCGCCAGGGAATGGGCTATGGCTACACCTTC. Protein sequence: CASRRQGMGYGYTF. Based on the CDR3 plus reference TRBV2 and TRBJ1-2, the full variable domain is EPEVTQTPSHQVTQMGQEVILRCVPISNHLYFYWYRQILGQKVEFLVSFYNNEISEKSEIFDDQFSVERPDGSNFTLKIRSTKLEDSAMYFCASRRQGMGYGYTFGSGTRLTVV.

The rearrangement links TRBV7-8 to TRBJ2-3; D is perhaps TRBD2 (7 bases). Germline V gene data show CDR1 as SGHVS and CDR2 as FQNEAQ. The CDR3 is 16 amino acids. V gave up 4 bases and J gave up 4 bases, with 18 bases separating them. The CDR3 region is CASSSPFGGAADTQYF. The CDR3 nucleotides are TGTGCCAGCAGCTCGCCTTTTGGGGGGGCGGCAGATACGCAGTATTTT.

This chain links TRBV19 with TRBJ1-4; no clear D gene. This CDR3 is built from 16 residues. Trimming removed 1 base at V and 3 bases at J, with 12 bases between. Per the germline V gene, CDR1 is LNHDA and CDR2 is SQIVND (reference sequence). Here the CDR3 reads CASSIGSAAANEKLFF. CDR3 DNA sequence: TGTGCCAGTAGTATAGGGTCAGCGGCTGCTAATGAAAAACTGTTTTTT.